This T cell receptor beta chain appears in the sequencing data of a study of T cells in Graves' hyperthyroidism and ophthalmopathy. Amplification of TCR beta CDR3 regions was performed using RNA transcripts as template. First-round RT-PCR of the TCR CDR3 relied on the HTBI primer set. MiXCR was run by TCRdb on the multiplex PCR reads, yielding one entry per CDR3 protein. The sample has under 800,000 distinct CDR3 sequences; about 15% are singletons. This clonotype turned up a few times. The sample was blood. This clonotype originated in a woman in her late teens or twenties with Graves' hyperthyroidism.

The CDR3 DNA is TGTGCCAGCAGAGGGGGGACGCAGCAGTACTTC. Translated, it gives CASRGGTQQYF. The chain combines TRBV6-1 with TRBJ2-7; D tentatively reads TRBD1 or TRBD2 (6 bases each). CDR3 length: 11 amino acids. Deletions cut 6 bases from V and 8 bases from J, with 11 bases between. Germline CDR1 and CDR2: MNHNS and SASEGT.